Shown below are 13 T cell receptor beta chains from a single sample sequenced in a study of identifying expanded T cells in peripheral blood. Sequencing used immunoSEQ multiplex PCR; TCRdb keeps in-frame clones, though not all of them. The data contain about 74,000 clones, 80% to 90% of them singletons. What was sequenced was blood. The source of these receptors is a person between 18 and 70 years old in good health.

This clone was picked up a small number of times. The chain combines TRBV28 with TRBJ1-2; the match to TRBD1 covers 7 bases. The V gene's germline CDR1 is MDHEN and CDR2 SYDVKM. The CDR3 length is 15 residues. The trim removed 2 bases at V and 8 bases at J, leaving 11 bases unmatched. The CDR3, as DNA: TGTGCCAGCAGTTTAGAAGAGGGGGCGCTGGGGGGCTACACCTTC. It codes for CASSLEEGALGGYTF.

This clone was detected once. J is TRBJ2-3 and V is TRBV27, with D tentatively TRBD1 (5 bases). The ends were cut back, 2 bases at V and 1 base at J, with 10 bases in the middle. CDR1 MNHEY and CDR2 SMNVEV come from the germline V gene (reference sequence). The CDR3 has 15 amino acids. The CDR3 sequence is CASSLLGAGTDTQYF. The CDR3 bases are TGTGCCAGCAGTTTACTTGGGGCGGGCACAGATACGCAGTATTTT.

This clone was observed once. V gene TRBV18 combines with J gene TRBJ1-4, with D possibly matching TRBD1 (6 bases). CDR1 is KGHSH and CDR2 is LQKENI in the germline V gene. This CDR3 is 16 amino acids long. Trimming shortened V by 5 bases and J by 0 bases, and 13 bases separated the two germline ends. In nucleotides, the CDR3 is TGTGCCAGCTCATCGGACAGTGCGTCAACTAATGAAAAACTGTTTTTT. Residues: CASSSDSASTNEKLFF.

This clone has just a few counts. The CDR3 protein is CAHGGVSNQPQHF. The CDR3 DNA reads TGCGCGCACGGTGGGGTCAGCAATCAGCCCCAGCATTTT. The chain combines TRBV5-1 with TRBJ1-5; D call uncertain. Germline V lookup: CDR1 SGHRS, CDR2 YFSETQ. CDR3 length equals 13 residues. The complete variable domain, with remaining parts taken from reference TRBV5-1 and TRBJ1-5, reads KAGVTQTPRYLIKTRGQQVTLSCSPISGHRSVSWYQQTPGQGLQFLFEYFSETQRNKGNFPGRFSGRQFSNSRSEMNVSTLELGDSALYLCAHGGVSNQPQHFGDGTRLSIL.

V usage is TRBV7-9 and J usage is TRBJ2-1; 9 nucleotides agree with TRBD2. Trimming at V came to 0 bases and at J to 4 bases, leaving 4 bases not matched to a gene. Germline CDR1 and CDR2: SEHNR and FQNEAQ (reference sequence). The CDR3 has 16 amino acids. CDR3 loop: CASSLAGTSSYNEQFF. CDR3 nucleotide sequence: TGTGCCAGCAGCTTAGCTGGGACTAGCAGTTACAATGAGCAGTTCTTC.

The J gene is TRBJ2-3, the V gene TRBV27; tentatively, D is TRBD1 (5 bases). The CDR3 runs to 17 residues. Germline CDR1 reads MNHEY; CDR2 reads SMNVEV (reference sequence). Between the trimmed V and J ends, which lost 6 bases and 1 base, there was a span of 20 bases. In DNA, the CDR3 is TGTGCCAGCAGAGATTCTCCAGTTGTGACAGGCACAGATACGCAGTATTTT. Protein: CASRDSPVVTGTDTQYF.

The genes are TRBV19 and TRBJ1-3; D call uncertain. The CDR3 sequence is 15 residues long. Trimming stripped 1 base from V and 0 bases from J, with 7 bases between. Germline CDR1 LNHDA, CDR2 SQIVND (reference sequence). CDR3 sequence reads: CASSIGDNSGNTIYF. As DNA, the CDR3 is TGTGCCAGTAGTATAGGCGACAACTCTGGAAACACCATATATTTT.

This rearrangement joins TRBV6-1 to TRBJ2-4; possible D gene TRBD2, 5 bases. This CDR3 spans 9 amino acids. V lost 8 bases and J 12 bases, leaving 8 bases between the germline ends. Germline V CDR1 and CDR2: MNHNS, SASEGT. For the CDR3, the DNA is TGTGCCAGCCCGGGGAATCAGTACTTC. Protein sequence: CASPGNQYF.

The chain employs TRBV28 and TRBJ2-3; 11 bases line up with TRBD2. The CDR3 sequence is 16 residues long. Germline values: CDR1 MDHEN, CDR2 SYDVKM. V lost 3 bases to trimming and J lost 3 bases; unmatched junction nucleotides: 5. This CDR3 is CASSFPGTSGTDTQYF. The CDR3 DNA is TGTGCCAGCAGTTTTCCCGGGACTAGCGGAACAGATACGCAGTATTTT.

The V gene is TRBV4-1, the J gene TRBJ1-4; 7 bases align to TRBD1. The germline CDR1 and CDR2 sequences are MGHRA and YSYEKL. The CDR3 is made up of 16 amino acids. Trimming took 1 base from V and 8 from J; bases not matched to a gene: 10. The CDR3 is CASSQGQTGPGEKLFF. CDR3 DNA sequence: TGCGCCAGCAGCCAAGGGCAGACAGGGCCCGGGGAAAAACTGTTTTTT.

As regards this clone: Other DNA sequences within the sample encode an identical CDR3. This CDR3 is CASSQDGQGYEQYF. The CDR3 bases are TGTGCCAGCAGCCAAGATGGACAGGGCTACGAGCAGTACTTC. The rearrangement uses TRBV14 and TRBJ2-7; 8 bases agree with TRBD1. With V trimmed by 0 bases and J by 3 bases, 1 base remained unmatched. The CDR3 loop spans 14 amino acids. Germline CDR1 reads SGHDN; CDR2 reads FVKESK.

The chain recombines TRBV29-1 with TRBJ2-3; TRBD1 agrees at 12 bases. The CDR3 is 15 amino acids. The germline V gene encodes CDR1 SQVTM and CDR2 ANQGSEA. Unmatched junction bases numbered 2, after V lost 0 bases and J lost 4 bases. This chain's CDR3 is CSVEEGTGGADTQYF. In DNA form, the CDR3 reads TGCAGCGTTGAAGAAGGGACAGGGGGCGCAGATACGCAGTATTTT.

J is TRBJ2-3 and V is TRBV11-2, with TRBD1 as a possible D gene (5 bases). V was pared by 4 bases and J by 2 bases, with 19 bases between. The germline CDR1 and CDR2 sequences are SGHAT and FQNNGV. CDR3 length: 17 residues. DNA for the CDR3: TGTGCCAGCAGCTCCAGCAGGGCCCACCTTAACACAGATACGCAGTATTTT. Its protein is CASSSSRAHLNTDTQYF.